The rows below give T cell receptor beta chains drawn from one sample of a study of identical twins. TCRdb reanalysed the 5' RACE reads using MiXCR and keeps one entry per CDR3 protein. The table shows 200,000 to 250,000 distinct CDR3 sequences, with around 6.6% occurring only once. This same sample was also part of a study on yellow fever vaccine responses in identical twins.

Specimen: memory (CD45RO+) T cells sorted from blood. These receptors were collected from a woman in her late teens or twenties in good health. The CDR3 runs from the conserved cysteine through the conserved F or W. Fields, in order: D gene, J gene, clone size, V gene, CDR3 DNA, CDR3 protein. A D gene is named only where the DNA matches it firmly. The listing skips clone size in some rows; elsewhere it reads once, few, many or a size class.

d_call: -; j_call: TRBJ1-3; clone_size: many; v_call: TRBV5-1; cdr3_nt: TGCGCCAGCAGTTTTGGACCGTCCTCTGGAAACACCATATATTTT; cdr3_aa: CASSFGPSSGNTIYF
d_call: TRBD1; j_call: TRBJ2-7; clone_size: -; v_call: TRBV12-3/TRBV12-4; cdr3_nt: TGTGCCAGCAAACAGGGGACCTACGAGCAGTACTTC; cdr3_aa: CASKQGTYEQYF
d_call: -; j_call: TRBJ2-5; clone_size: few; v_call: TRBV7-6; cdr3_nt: TGTGCCAGCAGCCCCGGGCGGTACCAAGAGACCCAGTACTTC; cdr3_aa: CASSPGRYQETQYF
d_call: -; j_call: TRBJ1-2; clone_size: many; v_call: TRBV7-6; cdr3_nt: TGTGCCAGCAGCCCGAATTTAGACTATGGCTACACCTTC; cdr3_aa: CASSPNLDYGYTF
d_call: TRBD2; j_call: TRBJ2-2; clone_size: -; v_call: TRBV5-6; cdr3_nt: TGTGCCAGCAGCTTATTGGGACTAGGGGGGAACACCGGGGAGCTGTTTTTT; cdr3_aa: CASSLLGLGGNTGELFF
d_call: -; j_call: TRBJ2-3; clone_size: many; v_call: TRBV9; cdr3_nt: TGTGCCAGCAGCGTAGGGGAGTTCACAGATACGCAGTATTTT; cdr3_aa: CASSVGEFTDTQYF
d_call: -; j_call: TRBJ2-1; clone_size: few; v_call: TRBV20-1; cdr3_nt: TGCAGTGCTAGGACTCCCAATGAGCAGTTCTTC; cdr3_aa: CSARTPNEQFF
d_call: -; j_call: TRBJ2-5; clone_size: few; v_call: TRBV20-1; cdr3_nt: TGCAGTGCCCTCGGGGCCCAAGAGACCCAGTACTTC; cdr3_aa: CSALGAQETQYF
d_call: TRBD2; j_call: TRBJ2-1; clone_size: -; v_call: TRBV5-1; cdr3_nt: TGCGCCAGCAGCTTTCTGGGGACTAGCGGATACAATGAGCAGTTCTTC; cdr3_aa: CASSFLGTSGYNEQFF
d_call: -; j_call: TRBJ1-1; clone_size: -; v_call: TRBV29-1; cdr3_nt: TGCAGCGTTACTCCGGGACCAGGCACTGAAGCTTTCTTT; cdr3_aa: CSVTPGPGTEAFF